The T cell receptor (beta chain) described here comes from a study of T cells in localized non-small cell lung cancer. Study conclusions and caveats: A median of approximately 50 of the top 100 tumor clones appeared in adjacent lung, which was paired and uninvolved. A single tumor region was sequenced, leaving heterogeneity possible.

Trimming cost V 3 bases and J 6 bases, with 14 bases left between them. The CDR3 consists of 14 residues. A word on this clone: What it binds is not known.

Only in-frame clones appear in the TCRdb table, and some are missing; sequencing was by immunoSEQ multiplex PCR. The table includes 2,000 to 2,500 clones, roughly 30% detected once. Specimen: normal lung tissue next to the tumor, collected before any cancer treatment. The receptor's source is a male donor aged 60 or older with stage I squamous cell lung carcinoma. The chain uses TRBV23-1 and TRBJ1-2; D not resolved. TRBV23-1 is an ORF, and what it does is uncertain. CDR3 nucleotide sequence: TGCGCCAGCAGTCACCCATGGGCAAGGCATGGCTACACCTTC. Amino acid sequence: CASSHPWARHGYTF.